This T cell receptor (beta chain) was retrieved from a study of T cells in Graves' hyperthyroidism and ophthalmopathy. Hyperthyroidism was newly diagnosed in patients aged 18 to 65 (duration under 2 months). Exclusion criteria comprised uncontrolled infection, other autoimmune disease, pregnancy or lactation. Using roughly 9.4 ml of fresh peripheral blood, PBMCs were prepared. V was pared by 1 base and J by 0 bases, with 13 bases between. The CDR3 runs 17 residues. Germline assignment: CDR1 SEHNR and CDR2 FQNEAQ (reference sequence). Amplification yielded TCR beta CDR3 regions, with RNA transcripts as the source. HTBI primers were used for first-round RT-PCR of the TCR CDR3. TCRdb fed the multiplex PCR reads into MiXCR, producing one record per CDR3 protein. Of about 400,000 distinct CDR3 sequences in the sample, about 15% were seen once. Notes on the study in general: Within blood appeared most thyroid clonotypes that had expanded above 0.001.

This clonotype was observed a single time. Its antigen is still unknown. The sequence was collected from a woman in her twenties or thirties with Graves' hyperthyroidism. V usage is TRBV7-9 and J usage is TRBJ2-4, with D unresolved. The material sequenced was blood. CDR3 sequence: CASSLVSETLAKNIQYF. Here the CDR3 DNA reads TGTGCCAGCAGCTTAGTATCGGAAACACTAGCCAAAAACATTCAGTACTTC.